The rows below give T cell receptor beta chains drawn from one sample of a study of metastatic and nonmetastatic thyroid tumors. TCRdb recomputed clones from the PCR reads via MiXCR. The sample contains fewer than 30,000 clones, around 20% of which appear only once. The sequenced sample was blood. These receptors all come from a male donor with papillary thyroid cancer or a benign thyroid nodule (not recorded which). Some clones in this sample may be carry-over from other donors' samples. The CDR3 runs from the conserved cysteine through the conserved F or W. The D gene is left open where the match is weak. Not all rows give a size; the values are once, few, many and, for expanded clones, a class.

V gene	clone size	J gene	D gene	CDR3 DNA	CDR3 protein
TRBV12-5	many	TRBJ1-5	.	TGTGCTAGTGGTTTTAGCAGTAATAGCAATCAGCCCCAGCATTTT	CASGFSSNSNQPQHF
TRBV6-2/TRBV6-3	once	TRBJ1-1	.	TGTGCCAGCAGTTGTTGTGGGTCCAGGAAGACTGAAGCTTTCTTT	CASSCCGSRKTEAFF
TRBV7-2	.	TRBJ2-5	.	TGTGCCAGCAGCTTACACGGGAGTGTGTCGACCCAGTACTTC	CASSLHGSVSTQYF
TRBV7-2	.	TRBJ1-2	.	TGTGCCAGCAGCTTAGGGTGGGGCAGGGGCTGGTGCTACACCTTC	CASSLGWGRGWCYTF
TRBV28	many	TRBJ2-3	.	TGTGCCAGCAGTTTTTCTCTTCAAGGTGTTGCAGATACGCAGTATTTT	CASSFSLQGVADTQYF
TRBV5-6	many	TRBJ1-2	.	TGTGCCAGCAGCTCAGATACTAGAGGGTTTGACTATGGCTACACCTTC	CASSSDTRGFDYGYTF
TRBV29-1	many	TRBJ2-5	.	TGCAGCGCTGCGGAAGGGGGGACGGAGACCCAGTACTTC	CSAAEGGTETQYF
TRBV20-1	many	TRBJ2-7	.	TGCAGTGCTCTTTCAAACGCGGTCTACGAGCAGTACTTC	CSALSNAVYEQYF
TRBV2	many	TRBJ2-3	TRBD2	TGTGCCAGCAGTGTATCGGGGGGGTACGCAGATACGCAGTATTTT	CASSVSGGYADTQYF
TRBV6-1	.	TRBJ2-2	.	TGTGCCAGCAGTCCGTCAGGCCCCCGCACGAACACCGGGGAGCTGTTTTTT	CASSPSGPRTNTGELFF
TRBV7-3	.	TRBJ2-3	.	TGTGCCAGCAGCTTAAGGGAAGGACCACCAGATACGCAGTATTTT	CASSLREGPPDTQYF
TRBV10-2	many	TRBJ1-1	.	TGCGCCAGCAACACAGGTAGGGAAAACACTGAAGCTTTCTTT	CASNTGRENTEAFF
TRBV18	.	TRBJ2-7	.	TGTGCCAGCTCTCTCGAGACGCGCGGCCACGAGCAGTACTTC	CASSLETRGHEQYF
TRBV4-1	medium-sized	TRBJ2-7	.	TGCGCCAGCAGCCAGGGCCGCAGCTACGAGCAGTACTTC	CASSQGRSYEQYF
TRBV9	many	TRBJ2-2	TRBD1	TGTGCCAGCAGCGCGACAGGGGGTTCCGGGGAGCTGTTTTTT	CASSATGGSGELFF
TRBV20-1	.	TRBJ2-3	.	TGCAGTGCTAGAGGGACCTACACAGATACGCAGTATTTT	CSARGTYTDTQYF
TRBV30	many	TRBJ1-1	.	TGTGCCTGGAGTAGAGGACCGTACACTGAAGCTTTCTTT	CAWSRGPYTEAFF
TRBV11-1	medium-sized	TRBJ2-7	.	TGTGCCAGCAGCCTAGACAGGACTAGCTCCTACGAGCAGTACTTC	CASSLDRTSSYEQYF
TRBV5-6	.	TRBJ2-7	TRBD2	TGTGCCAGCAGCTTGAATAGCGGGCTCAGGGACTTC	CASSLNSGLRDF
TRBV20-1	many	TRBJ1-3	.	TGCAGTGCTAGAGAACTGGGAAACACCATATATTTT	CSARELGNTIYF
TRBV20-1	medium-sized	TRBJ2-2	TRBD2	TGCAGTGCTAGAGATGTCAGCGGGGGCGACACCGGGGAGCTGTTTTTT	CSARDVSGGDTGELFF
TRBV28	many	TRBJ2-7	.	TGTGCCAGCAGTTCAGGGACAAAGCAGTACTTC	CASSSGTKQYF
TRBV14	many	TRBJ2-1	.	TGTGCCAGCAGCCAAGGGTCCGGCGACTTGGGGTTCTTC	CASSQGSGDLGFF
TRBV12-3/TRBV12-4	many	TRBJ1-2	TRBD1	TGTGCCAGCAGTTTAGAAGGGGGACAGGGGGTGGGCTACACCTTC	CASSLEGGQGVGYTF
TRBV7-8	many	TRBJ1-3	TRBD1	TGTGCCAGCAGCTTAGCCAGGGGGTCTGGAAACACCATATATTTT	CASSLARGSGNTIYF
TRBV11-1	.	TRBJ2-7	TRBD2	TGTGCCATCAGCTCCAAGGTTAGGACTAGCGGGTACTACGAGCAGTACTTC	CAISSKVRTSGYYEQYF
TRBV20-1	many	TRBJ1-3	.	TGCAGTGCTCTGAGGACTGCCACCATATATTTT	CSALRTATIYF
TRBV30	many	TRBJ2-3	.	TGTGCCTGGAGTCAGCAGGGGTTAGATACGCAGTATTTT	CAWSQQGLDTQYF
TRBV5-1	many	TRBJ1-5	TRBD1	TGCGCCAGCAGCCCAGGCGACAGGGTGAGCAATCAGCCCCAGCATTTT	CASSPGDRVSNQPQHF